This T cell receptor (beta chain) was captured in a study of read filtering for tumor transcriptome and immune sequencing (TCRdb year 2020). About the study as a whole: The cohort was composed of 16 to 20 male and some 13 female patients, with a mean age of roughly 70 years and an age range of about 47 to 80. TCR-region mapped reads per sample ranged from about 3.5 to 10.27 million with IR-seq versus only roughly 75 to 1273 with RNA-seq. A main aim was a read-filtering strategy for immune repertoire data, specifically whether clonotypes supported by a single read should be removed. The study compared TCR repertoires from targeted immune repertoire sequencing and bulk whole-transcriptome sequencing run on the same bone marrow samples. After DNase treatment, whole-transcriptome libraries were prepared using the TruSeq RNA Access Library Prep Kit. By revised international staging, roughly 8 patients were R-ISS I, 16 were R-ISS II and about 7 were R-ISS III. Broad study findings and their caveats: The correlation between IR-seq and RNA-seq shared clonotype proportions rose when single-read clonotypes were removed. The sorted CD138-negative fraction was not purified T cells but a mixed bone marrow immune population. Clonotypes were captured by IR-seq at much higher depth and more reliably than by RNA-seq, and smaller IR-seq throughput was sufficient for identification of most shared clonotypes. Single-read clonotypes made up roughly 80% of clonotypes but only about 4% of total reads in IR-seq, compared with approximately 75% of clonotypes and 40% to 55% of reads in RNA-seq.

Every patient had bone marrow sampled at the time of active disease. Bone marrow mononuclear cells were isolated by Ficoll-Hypaque density gradient centrifugation. To remove myeloma plasma cells, the cells were labeled with CD138 magnetic microbeads on a MACS separator, and CD138-negative cells were then collected by negative selection. Purity of the isolated cells was checked by flow cytometry on an Attune NxT using CD138 antibodies. Total RNA was extracted using TRIzol reagent and was quantified on a NanoDrop spectrophotometer. Paired RNA-seq and IR-seq were performed on the CD138-negative bone marrow sample of each patient. Starting from 400 ng RNA, TCR libraries were constructed with the Immunoverse kit using molecular barcoded adaptors that cover the alpha/delta and beta/gamma chains. TCR library preparation used the same RNA that went into transcriptome sequencing. Sequencing of TCR libraries was carried out on an Illumina HiSeq 4000 with 2 x 150 cycles. The paper's data handling went like this. TCR reads were aligned to human V, D, J and C references and assembled into CDR3 clonotypes with MiXCR, including quality filtering and error correction. The tcR package in R was used for analysis of clonotype counts and gene usage diversity. Raw mapping reads were checked after the RNA-seq reads had been mapped by STAR aligner version 2.5.3a onto the human GRCh37 genome. To test how sequencing depth affects detected clonotypes, IR-seq fastq files were randomly downsampled with Seqtk 1.3. TCRdb ran its own pipeline on the public reads, namely fastp trimming at Q25 and MiXCR clone calling, and kept in-frame beta chains. Each entry is one CDR3 protein sequence, shown with its most common DNA and genes. The V and J calls and clone size come from TCRdb's table, not from the authors' own analysis. Across this sample there are 45,000 to 50,000 distinct CDR3 sequences, with over 9.5% seen only once. Approximately 14% of the sample lies in the top ten.

Via the germline V gene (reference sequence), CDR1 is LNHDA and CDR2 SQIVND. The trim is 3 bases for V and 1 base for J, with a gap of 18 bases between the germline ends. The CDR3 runs 17 residues from the cysteine to the phenylalanine. The only DNA kept is the CDR3, 51 bases in frame from the first base. About this clonotype: It has no known antigen specificity. Per-base qualities were not stored, and no clone one base away is much larger.

The chain employs TRBV19 and TRBJ1-1; a confident D gene designation cannot be given. The clonotype comes from a donor aged 40 or older with multiple myeloma. The sequenced material came from a population of CD138-negative cells sorted from bone marrow. The cell subset or site tag for this specimen amounts to: bone marrow mononuclear cells depleted of CD138+ plasma/myeloma cells by negative magnetic selection. The sequenced DNA: TGTGCCAGTAGTATCCTAGGGCGCACCTACCCGAACACTGAAGCTTTCTTT. The encoded protein is CASSILGRTYPNTEAFF.